What follows is one T cell receptor beta chain and its context. Antigen specificity is unknown. The same CDR3 also results from other DNA sequences found in this sample. Generated by immunoSEQ multiplex PCR, the TCRdb table keeps only in-frame clones and is missing some. The sample yields millions of clones, just over 90% seen once. It was CD45RO-negative cells, positively selected for CCR7, that made up naive CD8 cells, with terminally differentiated effector memory CD45RA+ cells excluded. Germline values: CDR1 SGHDN, CDR2 FVKESK. The CDR3 length is 16 residues. The V gene end was trimmed by 0 bases and the J gene end by 2 bases; junction bases not matched to a gene: 3. This specimen belongs to a study of shared clonotypes between healthy human individuals. Study-wide findings and caveats: Sharing of clonotypes among donors was expected to vary with sequencing depth. Non-shared clonotypes had lower generation probabilities than clonotypes shared by all four sorted-subset donors. The sole specimen, blood, was sampled, and tissue repertoires likely differ.

The receptor comes from a man younger than 35 in good health. Some clones in this sample may be carry-over from other donors' samples. The specimen sequenced was naive CD8+ T cells from PBMCs. V usage is TRBV14 and J usage is TRBJ2-7; 11 nucleotides match TRBD1. CDR3: CASSQDEGQGAYEQYF. In DNA form, the CDR3 reads TGTGCCAGCAGCCAAGACGAGGGACAGGGGGCCTACGAGCAGTACTTC.